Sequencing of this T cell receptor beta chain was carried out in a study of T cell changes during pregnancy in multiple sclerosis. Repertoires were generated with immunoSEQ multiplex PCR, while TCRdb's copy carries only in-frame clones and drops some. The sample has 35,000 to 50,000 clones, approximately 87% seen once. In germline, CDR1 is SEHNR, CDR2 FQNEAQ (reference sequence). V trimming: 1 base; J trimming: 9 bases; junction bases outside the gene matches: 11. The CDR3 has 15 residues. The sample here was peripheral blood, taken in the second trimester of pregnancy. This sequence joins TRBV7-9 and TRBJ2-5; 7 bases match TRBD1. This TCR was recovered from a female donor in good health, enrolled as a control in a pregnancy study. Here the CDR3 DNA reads TGTGCCAGCAGCTTAGTGGGGACAGAAAGTTTGCCCCAGTACTTC. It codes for CASSLVGTESLPQYF. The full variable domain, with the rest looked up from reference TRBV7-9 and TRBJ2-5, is DTGVSQNPRHKITKRGQNVTFRCDPISEHNRLYWYRQTLGQGPEFLTYFQNEAQLEKSRLLSDRFSAERPKGSFSTLEIQRTEQGDSAMYLCASSLVGTESLPQYFGPGTRLLVL.